The subject of this entry is one TCR beta chain. Its antigen remains unknown. The sample originates from a study of T cell repertoires in cytomegalovirus infection. As for the study in general: The study used recently identified HLA-C-restricted and well-studied HLA-B-restricted CMV epitopes. Public TCR beta signatures indicated both CMV infection and matching HLA type.

Study results and caveats: Cumulated frequencies of public TCR beta families served to identify carriers of CMV plus the relevant HLA. The response measured ex vivo was dominated by TCR beta clonotypes (HLA-C-restricted and CMV-specific).

This CDR3 spans 14 amino acids. With 3 bases removed from V and 5 bases from J, the gap between germline ends came to 14 bases. Germline V CDR1 and CDR2: SGHKS, YYEKEE (reference sequence). MiXCR, run by TCRdb on the reads, gives a single entry per CDR3 protein. The data hold hundreds of thousands of distinct CDR3 sequences, with almost 30% observed a single time. This specimen was cultured PBMCs, taken from culture after CMV antigen stimulation. J is TRBJ1-2 and V is TRBV5-5; weak D call: TRBD1 (6 bases). The receptor was isolated from a human donor in good health (CMV status not recorded). Some clones in this sample may be carry-over from other donors' samples. CDR3: CASSSVNREYGYTF. The CDR3 DNA is TGTGCCAGCAGCTCGGTGAACAGGGAATATGGCTACACCTTC.